What follows are 12 T cell receptor beta chains derived from one specimen sequenced in a study of monozygotic twins with inflammatory bowel disease (dated by TCRdb to the late 2010s). To prepare the library, 5' RACE was applied. The instrument was an Illumina HiSeq 2500. TCRdb reprocessed the reads, and each CDR3 protein sequence is entered once, without DNA. The sample table records approximately 400,000 distinct CDR3 sequences. The biggest ten clones account for around 2.4% of the sample. Input material: blood. Source of these receptors: a human donor with ulcerative colitis or Crohn's disease, or a healthy co-twin of an affected twin (not recorded which).

V is TRBV28 and J is TRBJ1-1; TCRdb designates TRBD1, a call that cannot be tested without DNA. The CDR3 covers 17 residues. From germline, CDR1 is MDHEN and CDR2 SYDVKM. The CDR3: CASSLDGTGRDNTEAFF.

The chain employs TRBV24-1 and TRBJ2-1; checking the TCRdb D call of TRBD2 is not possible without DNA. Germline V gene lookup returns CDR1 KGHDR and CDR2 SFDVKD. This CDR3 comprises 17 residues. CDR3 residues: CATSDRPLAGATFEQFF.

The V and J genes are TRBV7-2 and TRBJ2-3; TCRdb returns TRBD2, unconfirmable since there is no DNA. The CDR3 consists of 14 residues. CDR1 and CDR2 (germline): SGHTA, FQGNSA. The CDR3 is CASIRDYGTDTQYF.

V and J are TRBV6-2 or TRBV6-3 and TRBJ1-2. This CDR3 contains 12 residues. CDR1 is MNHEY, CDR2 SVGEGT, per germline. CDR3 residues: CASSYGNYGYTF.

J is TRBJ1-1 and V is TRBV5-6. Germline V gene data show CDR1 as SGHDT and CDR2 as YYEEEE. The CDR3 length is 16 residues. CDR3: CASRLTQRGGNTEAFF.

The chain joins TRBV20-1 to TRBJ1-2; TCRdb's D call, TRBD1, is unchecked because there is no DNA. Germline-derived CDR1 and CDR2 are DFQATT and SNEGSKA (reference sequence). The CDR3 totals 13 residues. This CDR3 reads CSAHTGTIYGYTF.

This chain uses TRBV7-2 with TRBJ1-1. This CDR3 region has 14 residues. The germline CDR1 and CDR2 sequences are SGHTA and FQGNSA. This CDR3 reads CASSTGLSNTEAFF.

The chain combines TRBV28 with TRBJ2-5; with no DNA, the TCRdb D assignment of TRBD1 cannot be verified. The germline V gene encodes CDR1 MDHEN and CDR2 SYDVKM. The CDR3 loop spans 13 amino acids. The CDR3 spells CASRGGQGETQYF.

The chain recombines TRBV20-1 with TRBJ1-6. The CDR3 consists of 15 residues. From germline, CDR1 is DFQATT and CDR2 SNEGSKA (reference sequence). CDR3 in amino acids: CSARPDPNSNSPLHF.

This sequence joins TRBV5-4 and TRBJ2-3. This CDR3 spans 12 amino acids. Germline V lookup: CDR1 SGHNT, CDR2 YYREEE (reference sequence). CDR3 loop: CASSLFLDTQYF.

This chain uses TRBV2 with TRBJ1-6; the TCRdb D gene call, TRBD1, has no DNA to confirm it. This CDR3 has 12 residues. In germline, CDR1 is SNHLY, CDR2 FYNNEI. CDR3 loop: CASRTRDSPLHF.

This chain connects TRBV5-1 to TRBJ1-6; no DNA is available, so the TRBD1 call from TCRdb remains unchecked. Germline V gives CDR1 SGHRS, CDR2 YFSETQ. The CDR3 contains 21 residues. CDR3 loop: CASSLRFSGQAHSSYNSPLHF.